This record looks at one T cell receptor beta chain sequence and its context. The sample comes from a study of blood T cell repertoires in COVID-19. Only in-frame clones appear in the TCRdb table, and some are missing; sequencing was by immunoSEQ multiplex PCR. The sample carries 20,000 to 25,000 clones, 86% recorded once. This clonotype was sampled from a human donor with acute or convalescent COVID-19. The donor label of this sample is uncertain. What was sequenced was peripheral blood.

CDR3 nucleotides: TGTGCCAGTGGAAATCAGGGGACCACTGAAGCTTTCTTT. Protein sequence: CASGNQGTTEAFF. This chain connects TRBV19 to TRBJ1-1, with D possibly matching TRBD1 (6 bases). This CDR3 has 13 amino acids. V was clipped by 8 bases and J by 4 bases, with 14 bases between them. Germline V gene lookup returns CDR1 LNHDA and CDR2 SQIVND (reference sequence).